Shown below are 32 T cell receptor beta chains from a single sample sequenced in a study of blood T cell repertoires in COVID-19. Produced via immunoSEQ multiplex PCR; TCRdb's table is partial and in-frame only. The sample holds hundreds of thousands of clones, around 83% seen once. Sequenced sample: PBMCs or T cells enriched from blood (not recorded which). Receptor source: a man between 35 and 55 years old who had been exposed to COVID-19.

V and J are TRBV6-5 and TRBJ2-3; TRBD1 is a possible D gene (6 bases). The length of the CDR3 is 15 residues. The ends were cut back, 6 bases at V and 3 bases at J, with 16 bases in the middle. CDR1 is MNHEY and CDR2 is SVGAGI in the germline V gene. The DNA of the CDR3 is TGTGCCAGCAGCCCAGAGGGGGATCGAACAGATACGCAGTATTTT. Protein: CASSPEGDRTDTQYF.

This clone came up a few times. J is TRBJ2-7 and V is TRBV13; a possible D gene is TRBD2 (7 bases). Germline V CDR1 and CDR2: PRHDT, FYEKMQ (reference sequence). V was shortened by 8 bases and J by 5 bases, with 22 bases between the two germline ends. The CDR3 spans 15 residues. CDR3 bases: TGTGCCAGCGGGGCCGATGGGGGGGCGAATAACGAGCAGTACTTC. It encodes CASGADGGANNEQYF.

The V and J genes are TRBV19 and TRBJ2-3, with a weak D call TRBD1 (6 bases). CDR1 and CDR2 (germline): LNHDA, SQIVND (reference sequence). The germline V and J ends were trimmed by 3 bases and 3 bases, with 10 bases remaining between them. The CDR3 is 14 amino acids. CDR3 region: CASSIGQGTDTQYF. CDR3 in DNA: TGTGCCAGTAGTATCGGGCAGGGGACAGATACGCAGTATTTT.

The chain uses TRBV30 and TRBJ1-2; possibly TRBD1 for D (5 bases). The CDR3 consists of 11 residues. CDR1 and CDR2 from the germline V gene are GTSNPN and SVGIG (reference sequence). V was clipped by 7 bases and J by 4 bases, with 10 bases between them. This CDR3 reads CALTQGYGYTF. CDR3 nucleotides: TGTGCCTTAACGCAGGGCTATGGCTACACCTTC.

CDR3 nucleotide sequence: TGTGCCAGCAGTCCTACTACTAGCGGGAGTGGCACCGGGGAGCTGTTTTTT. Translated: CASSPTTSGSGTGELFF. The chain recombines TRBV2 with TRBJ2-2; 11 bases match TRBD2. V was pared by 5 bases and J by 4 bases, with 9 bases of the junction left unmatched. CDR3 length: 17 amino acids. Looked up from germline, CDR1 is SNHLY and CDR2 is FYNNEI.

The gene calls are TRBV5-1 and TRBJ2-7; a possible D gene is TRBD1 (6 bases). The CDR3 has 13 amino acids. CDR1 and CDR2 (germline): SGHRS, YFSETQ. Trimming pared 7 bases from V and 7 bases from J, leaving 18 bases between. CDR3 region: CASRGDNLGEQYF. The CDR3 coding sequence is TGCGCCAGCCGAGGGGACAACCTAGGGGAGCAGTACTTC.

The chain recombines TRBV9 with TRBJ2-1; possible D gene TRBD2, 5 bases. CDR3 length: 18 residues. CDR1 and CDR2 from the germline V gene are SGDLS and YYNGEE. The V and J ends lost 0 bases and 5 bases respectively, with 21 bases between them. The CDR3 nucleotides read TGTGCCAGCAGCGTAGTTTTAAGAGGGTACTCCGAGAACAATGAGCAGTTCTTC. Its protein is CASSVVLRGYSENNEQFF.

The V and J genes are TRBV5-1 and TRBJ2-3; 8 bases fit TRBD1. The CDR3 has 15 residues. With V trimmed by 5 bases and J by 0 bases, 5 bases remained unmatched. Germline V gives CDR1 SGHRS, CDR2 YFSETQ. CDR3 in DNA: TGCGCCAGCAGATCGTGGACAGGGAGCACAGATACGCAGTATTTT. Residues: CASRSWTGSTDTQYF.

The chain employs TRBV12-3 or TRBV12-4 and TRBJ2-1, with 10 bases fitting TRBD2. The CDR3 has 13 residues. V shed 3 bases and J 16 bases; nucleotides not matched to a gene: 9. The CDR3, as DNA: TGTGCCAGCAGTTTTGGGCTAGCGGGAGCCTCTTTCTTC. Its protein product is CASSFGLAGASFF.

This clone has more than one count but fewer than ten. The chain combines TRBV3-1 (or the pseudogene TRBV3-2) with TRBJ2-1; tentatively, D is TRBD2 (5 bases). V was clipped by 1 base and J by 4 bases, with 14 bases between them. Germline CDR1 and CDR2: LGHDT and YNNKEL (reference sequence). The CDR3 is made up of 16 amino acids. In nucleotides, the CDR3 is TGTGCCAGCAGCCAAGGGATTGGGAGTACGTACAATGAGCAGTTCTTC. This translates into CASSQGIGSTYNEQFF.

The chain is built from TRBV30 and TRBJ2-1; 12 bases fit TRBD2. Trimming took 3 bases from V and 7 from J; bases not matched to a gene: 7. Germline V gives CDR1 GTSNPN, CDR2 SVGIG (reference sequence). The CDR3 extends over 15 amino acids. The CDR3 loop is CAWRRFTSGGNEQFF. CDR3 coding DNA: TGTGCCTGGAGGAGATTCACTAGCGGGGGGAATGAGCAGTTCTTC.

This clone was counted a single time. The chain uses TRBV6-5 and TRBJ1-6; D is unresolved. Trimming left V 6 bases short and J 9 bases short, with 15 bases between. Germline V lookup: CDR1 MNHEY, CDR2 SVGAGI. The CDR3 has 14 residues. In DNA, the CDR3 is TGTGCCAGCAGGAGCCAGGTTTCCACTTCACCCCTCCACTTT. This gives the protein CASRSQVSTSPLHF.

The CDR3: CARRGTSGYTAHNEQFF. In DNA form, the CDR3 reads TGTGCCAGAAGGGGAACTAGCGGATACACGGCGCACAATGAGCAGTTCTTC. This chain links TRBV7-5 with TRBJ2-1; the table assigns TRBD2, which was not confirmed against the DNA. TRBV7-5 is a listed pseudogene. This CDR3 has 17 residues.

CDR3 protein: CASSPQTSGDEQFF. CDR3 nucleotides: TGCGCCAGCAGCCCACAGACTAGCGGGGATGAGCAGTTCTTC. The V and J genes are TRBV5-1 and TRBJ2-1, with 11 bases matching TRBD2. V was clipped by 4 bases and J by 8 bases; unmatched bases: 5. This CDR3 is 14 amino acids long. Per germline, CDR1 SGHRS and CDR2 YFSETQ.

The V and J genes are TRBV2 and TRBJ1-2, with 8 bases aligning to TRBD1. Germline V gene sequence: CDR1 SNHLY, CDR2 FYNNEI. The CDR3 sequence is 14 residues long. Trimming removed 3 bases from V and 2 bases from J; junction bases left unmatched: 2. The CDR3 coding sequence is TGTGCCAGCAGTGAGCAGGGGGCGAACTATGGCTACACCTTC. Amino acid sequence: CASSEQGANYGYTF. Full variable domain (remainder filled in from reference TRBV2 and TRBJ1-2): EPEVTQTPSHQVTQMGQEVILRCVPISNHLYFYWYRQILGQKVEFLVSFYNNEISEKSEIFDDQFSVERPDGSNFTLKIRSTKLEDSAMYFCASSEQGANYGYTFGSGTRLTVV.

The chain has TRBV12-3 or TRBV12-4 and TRBJ2-1, with 8 bases matching TRBD1. The V segment lost 6 bases and the J segment 9 bases; nucleotides outside the gene matches: 4. The CDR3 spans 12 residues. The CDR3: CASSRTGIEQFF. The CDR3 nucleotides are TGTGCCAGCAGCCGGACAGGGATTGAGCAGTTCTTC.

This rearrangement joins TRBV24-1 to TRBJ1-1; tentative D call: TRBD1 (5 bases). The CDR3 consists of 12 residues. Trimming shortened V by 4 bases and J by 7 bases, and 9 bases separated the two germline ends. The germline gives CDR1 KGHDR, CDR2 SFDVKD. The CDR3 loop reads CATSEPGGEAFF. The CDR3 nucleotides read TGTGCCACCAGTGAACCGGGGGGTGAAGCTTTCTTT.

This chain links TRBV12-5 with TRBJ2-2; D unresolved. This CDR3 region has 16 residues. Between the trimmed V and J ends, which lost 0 bases and 0 bases, there was a span of 8 bases. The germline CDR1 and CDR2 sequences are LGHNT and FRNRAP. CDR3 protein: CASGLVLFSNTGELFF. The CDR3 bases are TGTGCTAGTGGTTTGGTACTTTTCTCGAACACCGGGGAGCTGTTTTTT.

CDR3 protein: CAWSVGLAGRDEQYF. The CDR3 nucleotides read TGTGCCTGGAGTGTAGGACTAGCGGGAAGGGACGAGCAGTACTTC. The chain uses TRBV30 and TRBJ2-7; 12 nucleotides line up with TRBD2. This CDR3 region has 15 residues. CDR1 and CDR2 from the germline V gene are GTSNPN and SVGIG (reference sequence). Unmatched junction bases numbered 5, after V lost 0 bases and J lost 5 bases.

The genes are TRBV6-5 and TRBJ1-1; no clear D gene. CDR1 and CDR2 (germline): MNHEY, SVGAGI. V lost 7 bases and J 14 bases, leaving 29 bases between the germline ends. The CDR3 is made up of 15 amino acids. CDR3 nucleotide sequence: TGTGCCAGCAACCTGAATCCTGGAGGAACACTGGGTACGTTCTTT. Encoded protein: CASNLNPGGTLGTFF.

This clone was counted a few times. The chain has TRBV7-9 and TRBJ2-6; 7 bases match TRBD1. Germline lookup yields CDR1 SEHNR and CDR2 FQNEAQ (reference sequence). J was trimmed by 3 bases and V by 4 bases; bases with no gene match: 9. There are 17 residues in the CDR3. The CDR3 protein is CASSSRQGRRGANVLTF. CDR3 coding DNA: TGTGCCAGCAGCTCACGACAGGGCCGCCGTGGGGCCAACGTCCTGACTTTC.

The gene calls are TRBV5-6 and TRBJ1-1; D is perhaps TRBD1 (5 bases). Germline CDR1 and CDR2: SGHDT and YYEEEE. V was trimmed by 2 bases and J by 5 bases, leaving 13 bases between them. The CDR3 has 14 residues. The CDR3 loop reads CASSFPPGETEAFF. CDR3 coding DNA: TGTGCCAGCAGCTTTCCCCCGGGGGAAACTGAAGCTTTCTTT.

J is TRBJ1-2 and V is TRBV12-3 or TRBV12-4, with D uncertain. Trimming cost V 7 bases and J 4 bases, with 13 bases left between them. This CDR3 has 13 residues. CDR3 loop: CASTLGGAYGYTF. CDR3 DNA: TGTGCCAGCACCCTCGGAGGTGCCTATGGCTACACCTTC.

V is TRBV4-1 and J is TRBJ2-5; D unresolved. This CDR3 contains 12 residues. The V gene lost 4 bases and the J gene lost 7 bases, with 10 bases spanning the gap. Germline V gene data show CDR1 as MGHRA and CDR2 as YSYEKL. CDR3 loop: CASSPEVGTQYF. The CDR3 nucleotides read TGCGCCAGCAGCCCTGAGGTGGGGACCCAGTACTTC.

The V call is TRBV5-6, the J call TRBJ2-1; the match to TRBD2 covers 9 bases. Germline V lookup: CDR1 SGHDT, CDR2 YYEEEE. V was clipped by 3 bases and J by 8 bases; unmatched bases: 6. The CDR3 has 14 amino acids. Here the CDR3 reads CASSSGLALHEQFF. The CDR3 DNA sequence: TGTGCCAGCAGCTCGGGACTAGCACTCCATGAGCAGTTCTTC.

The genes are TRBV7-2 and TRBJ2-5; TRBD1 aligns across 8 bases. There are 15 residues in the CDR3. V lost 3 bases, J lost 7 bases, and 10 bases stayed unmatched. Germline values: CDR1 SGHTA, CDR2 FQGNSA. CDR3 bases: TGTGCCAGCAGCTTCTCCGTCAACGACAGGGGGACCCAGTACTTC. This encodes CASSFSVNDRGTQYF.

The rearrangement joins TRBV10-3 to TRBJ1-3; no definite D call. This CDR3 comprises 13 residues. Germline loops: CDR1 ENHRY, CDR2 SYGVKD. Trimming pared 11 bases from V and 0 bases from J, leaving 11 bases between. The CDR3 DNA follows: TGTGCCCTCGCCCGGGGCTCTGGAAACACCATATATTTT. It codes for CALARGSGNTIYF.

The CDR3 region is CAISEISGGGGHGDEQFF. CDR3 bases: TGTGCCATCAGTGAGATAAGTGGCGGTGGAGGCCATGGGGATGAGCAGTTCTTC. The chain employs TRBV10-3 and TRBJ2-1; TRBD2 is a possible D gene (5 bases). Looked up from germline, CDR1 is ENHRY and CDR2 is SYGVKD. This CDR3 contains 18 residues. The V end was cut by 2 bases, the J end by 8 bases, with 25 bases between.

The chain is built from TRBV9 and TRBJ2-1; D ambiguous. This CDR3 has 13 residues. The ends were cut back, 4 bases at V and 9 bases at J, with 14 bases in the middle. From germline, CDR1 is SGDLS and CDR2 YYNGEE. CDR3 amino acids: CASSPPAGFEQFF. CDR3 nucleotide sequence: TGTGCCAGCAGCCCTCCCGCCGGTTTTGAGCAGTTCTTC.

V is TRBV24-1 and J is TRBJ2-3; 7 bases match TRBD1. Per the germline V gene, CDR1 is KGHDR and CDR2 is SFDVKD. Trimming at V came to 1 base and at J to 10 bases, leaving 4 bases not matched to a gene. The CDR3 spans 13 residues. The CDR3 DNA follows: TGTGCCACCAGTGATTTATCAGGGACAGCGCAGTATTTT. Amino acids: CATSDLSGTAQYF.

V gene TRBV5-6 combines with J gene TRBJ2-7, with 10 nucleotides matching TRBD2. The CDR3 spans 17 residues. The V and J ends lost 6 bases and 3 bases, in that order; junction bases with no gene match: 15. Germline lookup yields CDR1 SGHDT and CDR2 YYEEEE. In DNA form, the CDR3 reads TGTGCCAGCAACCTAGCCGAACATAGCGGGGGGAACTACGAGCAGTACTTC. Translating it yields CASNLAEHSGGNYEQYF. Looking up the rest from reference TRBV5-6 and TRBJ2-7 gives the full variable domain: DAGVTQSPTHLIKTRGQQVTLRCSPKSGHDTVSWYQQALGQGPQFIFQYYEEEERQRGNFPDRFSGHQFPNYSSELNVNALLLGDSALYLCASNLAEHSGGNYEQYFGPGTRLTVT.

This clone has just one count. This rearrangement joins TRBV28 to TRBJ1-2; perhaps TRBD1 as D (5 bases). The V gene lost 5 bases and the J gene lost 6 bases, with 22 bases spanning the gap. Per the germline V gene, CDR1 is MDHEN and CDR2 is SYDVKM. The CDR3 sequence is 16 residues long. Written as DNA, the CDR3 is TGTGCCAGCAGTAAGTCTGGTCGGAGGGGAGAAAATGGCTACACCTTC. It specifies CASSKSGRRGENGYTF.